The TCR beta chain under discussion was sequenced for a study of molecular identifiers for immune sequencing clone quantification. Study-wide results and limits: It was shown that clones above 20 RNA copies held over 98% of effector molecules, but under 1% in naive cells.

Sorting isolated naive CD8 T cells as CD8+CD4-CCR7+CD45RA+ events. In germline, CDR1 is SEHNR, CDR2 FQNEAQ (reference sequence). The CDR3 totals 16 residues. Unmatched junction bases numbered 9, after V lost 0 bases and J lost 9 bases. This clonotype was counted ten times or more. What it binds is not known. Listed TCR primers and previously described methods were used for bulk TCR libraries. TCRdb re-derived calls from the PCR reads in MiXCR, one entry per CDR3 protein. The sample contains over 600,000 distinct CDR3 sequences, 15% to 20% of which appear only once. This TCR was sampled from a human donor in good health. Some libraries in this study had Jurkat cell RNA spiked in. The sequenced sample was naive CD8+ T cells from blood, with Jurkat cell RNA spiked in. Regarding subset: FACS-sorted CD8+CD4-CCR7+CD45RA+ naive T cells. The rearrangement joins TRBV7-9 to TRBJ2-1; 9 nucleotides match TRBD2. CDR3 in amino acids: CASSLAGLAGIGEQFF. The CDR3 DNA sequence: TGTGCCAGCAGCTTAGCGGGCCTAGCGGGAATCGGTGAGCAGTTCTTC. Supplemented by reference TRBV7-9 and TRBJ2-1, the full variable domain reads DTGVSQNPRHKITKRGQNVTFRCDPISEHNRLYWYRQTLGQGPEFLTYFQNEAQLEKSRLLSDRFSAERPKGSFSTLEIQRTEQGDSAMYLCASSLAGLAGIGEQFFGPGTRLTVL.